These 25 T cell receptor beta chains originate from one sample sequenced in a study of cytomegalovirus exposure and HLA in healthy donors. The PCR employed 60 Vbeta primers together with 13 Jbeta primers. TCRdb keeps only in-frame clones here, not all; method: immunoSEQ multiplex PCR. The data hold around 180,000 clones, with roughly 87% observed a single time. Source material: PBMCs. The receptors here all came from a girl younger than two in good health and CMV-seronegative.

The chain uses TRBV4-1 and TRBJ1-1, with 9 bases that match TRBD1. The CDR3 contains 13 residues. With V trimmed by 3 bases and J by 11 bases, 7 bases remained unmatched. CDR1 and CDR2 from the germline V gene are MGHRA and YSYEKL. The CDR3 sequence: CASSHTGTGLAFF. CDR3 coding DNA: TGCGCCAGCAGCCATACCGGGACAGGGCTCGCTTTCTTT.

CDR3 nucleotides: TGTGCCATCAGTGCCGAACCGGGACAGCGTGAAGCTTTCTTT. Translating gives CAISAEPGQREAFF. This chain uses TRBV10-3 with TRBJ1-1; 7 bases match TRBD1. V lost 4 bases, J lost 7 bases, and 9 bases stayed unmatched. Germline CDR1 reads ENHRY; CDR2 reads SYGVKD. The CDR3 sequence is 14 residues long.

This clone was counted a single time. The rearrangement uses TRBV7-8 and TRBJ2-1; D unresolved. Germline-derived CDR1 and CDR2 are SGHVS and FQNEAQ. With 5 bases removed from V and 5 bases from J, the gap between germline ends came to 7 bases. There are 12 residues in the CDR3. The CDR3 region has the DNA TGTGCCAGCAGCCTCTTCGACAATGAGCAGTTCTTC. Its protein product is CASSLFDNEQFF. Filled out from reference TRBV7-8 and TRBJ2-1, the complete variable domain reads GAGVSQSPRYKVAKRGQDVALRCDPISGHVSLFWYQQALGQGPEFLTYFQNEAQLDKSGLPSDRFFAERPEGSVSTLKIQRTQQEDSAVYLCASSLFDNEQFFGPGTRLTVL.

V and J are TRBV4-1 and TRBJ1-2, with a weak D call TRBD1 (6 bases). The CDR3 loop spans 16 amino acids. V lost 0 bases and J lost 4, with 15 bases in between. CDR1 is MGHRA, CDR2 YSYEKL, per germline. The CDR3 region has the DNA TGCGCCAGCAGCCAAGACCCCCCGGGCAGGGGCTATGGCTACACCTTC. Protein product: CASSQDPPGRGYGYTF.

J is TRBJ1-5 and V is TRBV19; no reliable D call. The V and J ends lost 4 bases and 5 bases respectively, with 9 bases between them. Germline V gene sequence: CDR1 LNHDA, CDR2 SQIVND (reference sequence). CDR3 length equals 13 residues. CDR3 sequence (DNA): TGTGCCAGTAGTACCGACCGGGATCAGCCCCAGCATTTT. Translated: CASSTDRDQPQHF.

This rearrangement joins TRBV7-8 to TRBJ1-5; 9 nucleotides agree with TRBD1. This CDR3 has 15 residues. Trimming took 4 bases from V and 7 from J; bases not matched to a gene: 8. Germline lookup yields CDR1 SGHVS and CDR2 FQNEAQ. DNA for the CDR3: TGTGCCAGCAGCTCGGACAGGGGAGCAAGGCAGCCCCAGCATTTT. Translated: CASSSDRGARQPQHF.

The genes are TRBV15 and TRBJ1-1; a possible D gene is TRBD1 (6 bases). Germline CDR1 LNHNV, CDR2 YYDKDF (reference sequence). The V and J ends lost 4 bases and 5 bases respectively, with 11 bases between them. This CDR3 contains 13 residues. CDR3 in amino acids: CATSTDRRTEAFF. DNA for the CDR3: TGTGCCACCAGCACCGACAGGAGGACTGAAGCTTTCTTT.

The genes are TRBV6-1 and TRBJ2-3; 12 nucleotides align to TRBD2. From germline, CDR1 is MNHNS and CDR2 SASEGT. V dropped 1 base and J dropped 4; count of bases not matched to a gene: 0. The CDR3 is 15 amino acids. In nucleotides, the CDR3 is TGTGCCAGCAGTGAAGGGACTAGCGGGGCAGATACGCAGTATTTT. This encodes CASSEGTSGADTQYF.

This clone occurred a few times. The chain employs TRBV19 and TRBJ1-4; weak D call: TRBD1 (5 bases). V was shortened by 3 bases and J by 13 bases, with 12 bases between the two germline ends. The germline V gene encodes CDR1 LNHDA and CDR2 SQIVND (reference sequence). The CDR3 is 12 amino acids. The CDR3 sequence is CASSIITGGLFF. For the CDR3, the DNA is TGTGCCAGTAGTATCATTACCGGGGGACTGTTTTTT.

The chain employs TRBV7-9 and TRBJ2-7; D may be TRBD1 (5 bases). The V gene lost 8 bases and the J gene lost 5 bases, with 7 bases spanning the gap. The germline V gene has CDR1 SEHNR and CDR2 FQNEAQ (reference sequence). The CDR3 runs to 10 residues. The CDR3 loop reads CASEGDEQYF. The CDR3 nucleotides read TGTGCCAGCGAAGGGGACGAGCAGTACTTC.

The chain links TRBV4-1 to TRBJ1-1; D not certain. Germline CDR1 and CDR2: MGHRA and YSYEKL. CDR3 length: 11 residues. V was clipped by 8 bases and J by 6 bases, with 10 bases between them. CDR3 nucleotides: TGCGCCAGCGGGAGCAGGCCTGAAGCTTTCTTT. Translated, it gives CASGSRPEAFF.

V is TRBV7-9 and J is TRBJ1-2; no firm D call. Germline CDR1 reads SEHNR; CDR2 reads FQNEAQ (reference sequence). The CDR3 totals 15 residues. V dropped 2 bases and J dropped 2 bases, with 12 bases sitting between them. The CDR3 DNA is TGTGCCAGCAGCTTAAGTACAGCAATAAACTATGGCTACACCTTC. Translation gives CASSLSTAINYGYTF.

This clone has just one count. The chain links TRBV28 to TRBJ2-1, with TRBD2 identical over 8 bases. Germline CDR1 MDHEN, CDR2 SYDVKM. V lost 2 bases and J lost 0; bases outside the gene matches: 3. The CDR3 runs to 16 residues. The CDR3 loop is CASSLAGGTSYNEQFF. In DNA form, the CDR3 reads TGTGCCAGCAGTTTAGCGGGGGGAACCTCCTACAATGAGCAGTTCTTC.

The rearrangement links TRBV19 to TRBJ2-7; D is ambiguous. Between the trimmed V and J ends, which lost 3 bases and 4 bases, there was a span of 19 bases. This CDR3 comprises 16 residues. Looked up from germline, CDR1 is LNHDA and CDR2 is SQIVND (reference sequence). The CDR3 loop reads CASSIIPQASPYEQYF. For the CDR3, the DNA is TGTGCCAGTAGTATCATCCCGCAAGCATCTCCGTACGAGCAGTACTTC. The full variable domain, rest sourced from reference TRBV19 and TRBJ2-7, is DGGITQSPKYLFRKEGQNVTLSCEQNLNHDAMYWYRQDPGQGLRLIYYSQIVNDFQKGDIAEGYSVSREKKESFPLTVTSAQKNPTAFYLCASSIIPQASPYEQYFGPGTRLTVT.

V gene TRBV6-4 combines with J gene TRBJ2-5; D possibly corresponds to TRBD1 (7 bases). The CDR3 is made up of 13 amino acids. Germline CDR1 is MRHNA and CDR2 is SNTAGT. Trimming left V 8 bases short and J 5 bases short, with 15 bases between. The CDR3 sequence is CASAQGGRETQYF. CDR3 DNA sequence: TGTGCCAGCGCCCAGGGGGGTCGGGAGACCCAGTACTTC.

Concerning this clone: At one of its ends the junction is not consistent with the germline gene, which may arise from a read error. The chain is built from TRBV7-9 and TRBJ1-1; D not certain. The germline CDR1 and CDR2 sequences are SEHNR and FQNEAQ (reference sequence). This CDR3 has 12 amino acids. Here the CDR3 DNA reads TGTTCCAGCAGCGAGCAGAACACTGAAGCTTTCTTT. Translated, it gives CSSSEQNTEAFF.

This clone turned up a few times. V usage is TRBV7-3 and J usage is TRBJ2-2; 7 nucleotides line up with TRBD2. The length of the CDR3 is 14 residues. The J segment lost 1 base and the V segment lost 5 bases, leaving 1 base of the junction unmatched. CDR1 and CDR2 from the germline V gene are SGHTA and FQGTGA. The CDR3 reads CASSGLGNTGELFF. The CDR3, as DNA: TGTGCCAGCAGCGGACTAGGGAACACCGGGGAGCTGTTTTTT.

The genes are TRBV7-9 and TRBJ2-5; weak D call: TRBD1 (5 bases). Judging by the DNA end, TRBJ2-7 fits better; the J call may be wrong. CDR3 size: 15 residues. Germline values: CDR1 SEHNR, CDR2 FQNEAQ (reference sequence). The CDR3, as DNA: TGTGCCAGCAGTCGGAAGGGGCCGAGCTCCTACGAGCAGTACTTC. Amino acids: CASSRKGPSSYEQYF.

This clone was counted a single time. V usage is TRBV27 and J usage is TRBJ2-2; 8 bases are shared with TRBD2. V shed 1 base and J 4 bases; nucleotides not matched to a gene: 2. The CDR3 is 15 residues long. Germline loops: CDR1 MNHEY, CDR2 SMNVEV (reference sequence). CDR3 in DNA: TGTGCCAGCAGTTTATTCGGGGGGGGCACCGGGGAGCTGTTTTTT. Translating gives CASSLFGGGTGELFF.

V and J are TRBV30 and TRBJ1-1; 8 bases align to TRBD1. The CDR3 consists of 11 residues. V was clipped by 4 bases and J by 10 bases; unmatched bases: 5. Germline CDR1 is GTSNPN and CDR2 is SVGIG (reference sequence). CDR3 region: CAWTGGVRAFF. The CDR3 nucleotides read TGTGCCTGGACAGGGGGCGTTCGAGCTTTCTTT.

J is TRBJ2-1 and V is TRBV9; 9 nucleotides align to TRBD2. The germline CDR1 and CDR2 sequences are SGDLS and YYNGEE. The CDR3 loop spans 14 amino acids. Trimming cost V 3 bases and J 6 bases; bases outside gene matches: 4. The CDR3 loop reads CASSGGLAGNEQFF. CDR3 in DNA: TGTGCCAGCAGCGGGGGACTAGCCGGCAATGAGCAGTTCTTC.

J is TRBJ2-7 and V is TRBV7-8; no clear D. This CDR3 region has 13 residues. Per the germline V gene, CDR1 is SGHVS and CDR2 is FQNEAQ. Trimming stripped 3 bases from V and 5 bases from J, with 11 bases between. The CDR3 DNA is TGTGCCAGCAGCTTTCAAGTTCGGGACGAGCAGTACTTC. Its translation: CASSFQVRDEQYF.

V gene TRBV15 combines with J gene TRBJ2-1, with D possibly matching TRBD2 (6 bases). Between the trimmed V and J ends, which lost 1 base and 8 bases, there was a span of 12 bases. The CDR3 loop spans 14 amino acids. CDR1 and CDR2 from the germline V gene are LNHNV and YYDKDF (reference sequence). CDR3: CATSRGDSADEQFF. The CDR3 DNA reads as TGTGCCACCAGCAGAGGGGACTCGGCTGATGAGCAGTTCTTC.

V usage is TRBV11-2 and J usage is TRBJ2-3; the match to TRBD2 covers 8 bases. In germline, CDR1 is SGHAT, CDR2 FQNNGV. The CDR3 has 17 amino acids. After removal of 5 bases from V and 3 bases from J, the junction contained 13 bases not matched to a gene. CDR3 residues: CASSLGGLGPQTDTQYF. DNA for the CDR3: TGTGCCAGCAGCCTGGGGGGACTAGGTCCTCAAACAGATACGCAGTATTTT. Complete variable domain (other parts from reference TRBV11-2 and TRBJ2-3): EAGVAQSPRYKIIEKRQSVAFWCNPISGHATLYWYQQILGQGPKLLIQFQNNGVVDDSQLPKDRFSAERLKGVDSTLKIQPAKLEDSAVYLCASSLGGLGPQTDTQYFGPGTRLTVL.

This chain uses TRBV6-5 with TRBJ2-2; TRBD1 matches 9 bases. The V gene end was trimmed by 8 bases and the J gene end by 7 bases; junction bases not matched to a gene: 11. Looked up from germline, CDR1 is MNHEY and CDR2 is SVGAGI. The CDR3 covers 15 residues. The CDR3 here is CASSANRGLVGELFF. The CDR3 DNA reads as TGTGCCAGCTCCGCAAACAGGGGGCTCGTCGGGGAGCTGTTTTTT.